What follows describes a single T cell receptor (beta chain). The protocol was immunoSEQ multiplex PCR, while the TCRdb copy is restricted to in-frame clones and leaves out a portion. The table includes 50,000 to 75,000 clones, roughly 93% detected once. The sample is drawn from a study of T cell changes during pregnancy in multiple sclerosis. The specimen was CD8+ T cells from peripheral blood mononuclear cells, collected in the third trimester of pregnancy. This TCR came from a female donor with multiple sclerosis, enrolled in a pregnancy study.

The CDR3 coding sequence is TGTGCCAGCAGCTTGGAAGTGTGGGACAGGGGAAGTTTTAACTATGGCTACACCTTC. Encoded protein: CASSLEVWDRGSFNYGYTF. The chain links TRBV5-6 to TRBJ1-2; 10 bases line up with TRBD1. The CDR3 has 19 amino acids. The junction had 12 bases not matched to a gene; V was cut back by 0 bases and J by 1 base. CDR1 is SGHDT and CDR2 is YYEEEE in the germline V gene.